A selection of T cell receptor beta chains follows, all from one sample in a study of CDR3 diversity in severe acne. TCRdb re-derived calls from the PCR reads in MiXCR, one entry per CDR3 protein. Of approximately 90,000 distinct CDR3 sequences in the sample, 45% to 55% are singletons; the top ten hold 11%. Sequenced sample: blood. The receptors derive from a male donor with severe acne vulgaris. CDR3s include the opening cysteine and the closing phenylalanine or tryptophan. Each record gives: J gene, CDR3 length, clone size, V gene, D gene, CDR3 protein, CDR3 DNA. D genes are given only for firm matches. Clone size is not always given. Where it is, it says once, few, many or a class for expanded clones.

TRBJ2-3 16 . TRBV10-3 . CATLRESRPSTDTQYF TGTGCTACCCTCAGGGAGTCGAGGCCTAGCACAGATACGCAGTATTTT
TRBJ1-1 13 many TRBV7-9 TRBD1 CASHDRVNTEAFF TGTGCCAGCCACGACAGGGTGAACACTGAAGCTTTCTTT
TRBJ2-1 13 many TRBV19 . CASSSGPSSEQFF TGTGCCAGTAGTAGCGGTCCGTCCAGTGAGCAGTTCTTC
TRBJ2-6 15 . TRBV10-3 . CATTEILSGANVLTF TGTGCCACCACGGAGATCCTCTCTGGGGCCAACGTCCTGACTTTC
TRBJ2-1 15 many TRBV4-3 . CASSQSGLWGNEQFF TGCGCCAGCAGCCAGTCGGGACTGTGGGGCAATGAGCAGTTCTTC
TRBJ2-3 17 . TRBV20-1 . CSASSLVFDMYTDTQYF TGCAGTGCCAGCAGCTTAGTCTTCGACATGTACACAGATACGCAGTATTTT
TRBJ2-7 14 . TRBV20-1 TRBD2 CSASGLAGPGEQYF TGCAGTGCCTCAGGATTAGCGGGGCCTGGGGAGCAGTACTTC
TRBJ2-2 13 . TRBV7-2 . CASSLTLGGELFF TGTGCCAGCAGCTTAACCTTGGGCGGGGAGCTGTTTTTT
TRBJ2-3 16 . TRBV20-1 TRBD2 CSAPSGRPMSTDTQYF TGCAGTGCCCCCAGCGGGAGGCCCATGAGCACAGATACGCAGTATTTT
TRBJ2-5 16 . TRBV5-6 . CASSLRAGGLGETQYF TGTGCCAGCAGCTTGAGAGCGGGCGGCCTCGGAGAGACCCAGTACTTC
TRBJ2-7 16 . TRBV20-1 TRBD2 CSAGTSGRMGSYEQYF TGCAGTGCTGGGACTAGCGGGAGGATGGGCTCCTACGAGCAGTACTTC
TRBJ2-1 18 many TRBV4-2 TRBD2 CASSQLWSGRTSHNEQFF TGTGCCAGCAGCCAGCTCTGGAGCGGGAGGACATCCCACAATGAGCAGTTCTTC
TRBJ1-5 17 . TRBV10-3 . CASSDSVIRIFNQPQHF TGTGCCAGCAGTGACTCGGTGATACGGATTTTCAATCAGCCCCAGCATTTT
TRBJ2-7 13 many TRBV7-7 . CASSLVFDSPQYF TGTGCTAGCAGCTTAGTCTTTGACAGTCCTCAGTACTTC
TRBJ2-1 12 many TRBV20-1 . CSARETENEQFF TGCAGTGCTAGAGAGACGGAGAATGAGCAGTTCTTC
TRBJ2-6 15 . TRBV25-1 . CASSDRDDGANVLTF TGTGCCAGCAGTGACCGTGACGACGGGGCCAACGTCCTGACTTTC
TRBJ2-3 17 . TRBV10-3 TRBD1 CAISGEHRGSGQNTQYF TGTGCCATCAGTGGGGAACACAGGGGATCAGGACAAAATACGCAGTATTTT
TRBJ2-1 14 . TRBV20-1 . CSPFPLRSYNEQFF TGCAGCCCCTTCCCACTGCGCTCCTACAATGAGCAGTTCTTC
TRBJ2-7 12 . TRBV29-1 . CSVVQVGYEQYF TGCAGCGTTGTACAGGTCGGCTACGAGCAGTACTTC
TRBJ1-3 14 . TRBV20-1 . CSATGDGKGNTIYF TGCAGTGCTACAGGGGATGGGAAGGGAAACACCATATATTTT
TRBJ1-1 13 many TRBV9 . CASSVEGGTEAFF TGTGCCAGCAGCGTAGAAGGGGGGACTGAAGCTTTCTTT
TRBJ1-1 11 . TRBV11-2 . CASSHTLRAFF TGTGCCAGCAGCCACACTCTGCGAGCTTTCTTT
TRBJ2-7 13 . TRBV7-2 . CASSPPPSYEQYF TGTGCCAGCAGCCCTCCCCCAAGCTACGAGCAGTACTTC
TRBJ2-3 12 medium-sized TRBV20-1 . CSAAMTVDTQYF TGCAGTGCCGCCATGACCGTGGATACGCAGTATTTT
TRBJ2-1 14 . TRBV11-2 . CASSQMGGRIEQFF TGTGCCAGCAGCCAGATGGGGGGACGGATTGAGCAGTTCTTC
TRBJ1-1 14 many TRBV10-3 . CAISDPRANTEAFF TGTGCCATCAGTGACCCGCGTGCGAACACTGAAGCTTTCTTT
TRBJ2-5 15 many TRBV15 . CATSRDQNRQETQYF TGTGCCACCAGCAGAGATCAAAACAGACAAGAGACCCAGTACTTC
TRBJ2-1 16 few TRBV9 . CASSVEGDSSYNEQFF TGTGCCAGCAGCGTTGAGGGAGACAGCTCCTACAATGAGCAGTTCTTC
TRBJ2-3 14 . TRBV3-1 TRBD2 CASSQAGGADTQYF TGTGCCAGCAGCCAGGCGGGAGGGGCAGATACGCAGTATTTT
TRBJ2-1 13 few TRBV20-1 . CSAHVPGEREQFF TGCAGTGCCCACGTTCCGGGAGAAAGGGAGCAGTTCTTC
TRBJ2-7 13 once TRBV2 . CASSGWDSHEQYF TGTGCCAGCTCCGGCTGGGACTCTCACGAGCAGTACTTC
TRBJ2-1 15 . TRBV2 TRBD2 CASSQLAGRDAEQFF TGTGCCAGCAGCCAACTAGCGGGAAGGGACGCTGAGCAGTTCTTC
TRBJ2-2 16 . TRBV28 . CASSARRGASTGELFF TGTGCCAGCAGTGCCCGCAGGGGGGCATCCACCGGGGAGCTGTTTTTT
TRBJ2-6 20 . TRBV7-3 TRBD1 CASSLRGTGVSFSGANVLTF TGTGCCAGCAGTTTACGCGGGACAGGGGTTTCCTTCTCTGGGGCCAACGTCCTGACTTTC
TRBJ1-4 15 . TRBV28 . CASSSLGGGGEKLFF TGTGCCAGCAGTAGCCTGGGGGGAGGGGGAGAAAAACTGTTTTTT
TRBJ2-7 11 . TRBV29-1 . CSVDGTREQYF TGCAGCGTTGACGGGACTCGCGAGCAGTACTTC
TRBJ2-3 16 . TRBV20-1 TRBD2 CSARAPTSGRANTQYF TGCAGTGCTAGAGCACCGACTAGCGGGAGGGCGAATACGCAGTATTTT